This T cell receptor (beta chain) comes out of a study of blood T cell repertoires in COVID-19. Study-wide context: Samples representing acute and convalescent COVID-19 were sourced from the United States, Italy and Spain. In each case, the material was cDNA or gDNA derived from T cells, B-cell-depleted T cells, or PBMCs.

Only in-frame clones appear in the TCRdb table, and some are missing; sequencing was by immunoSEQ multiplex PCR. The table includes 70,000 to 90,000 clones, approximately 86% detected once. CDR3 length: 15 amino acids. The V end was cut by 0 bases, the J end by 8 bases, with 14 bases between. Per the germline V gene, CDR1 is SGHRS and CDR2 is YFSETQ. Followed longitudinally, the Seattle patients had been enrolled during active infection. The sequence derives from a man older than 75 with COVID-19, enrolled during active disease. This chain connects TRBV5-1 to TRBJ1-4; D ambiguous. Sequencing input: peripheral blood. The CDR3 here is CASSLVGGGGEKLFF. The CDR3 DNA reads as TGCGCCAGCAGCTTGGTGGGAGGAGGAGGAGAAAAACTGTTTTTT. Full variable domain (remainder filled in from reference TRBV5-1 and TRBJ1-4): KAGVTQTPRYLIKTRGQQVTLSCSPISGHRSVSWYQQTPGQGLQFLFEYFSETQRNKGNFPGRFSGRQFSNSRSEMNVSTLELGDSALYLCASSLVGGGGEKLFFGSGTQLSVL.